A selection of T cell receptor beta chains follows, all from one sample in a study of ipilimumab plus nivolumab after autologous stem cell transplantation. Data came from immunoSEQ multiplex PCR; TCRdb stores just in-frame clones and leaves some out. The sample carries 9,400 or so clones, around 69% recorded once. Sample: PBMCs, taken in a trial of ipilimumab plus nivolumab as post-transplant consolidation. These receptors originate from a female donor with multiple myeloma. Both conserved end residues are part of each CDR3. The D gene is left open where the match is weak. Some rows have no size entry. The others give once, few or many, or a class for an expanded clone.

TRBJ2-1	16	NA	TRBV7-2	few	CASSFGRISPYNEQFF	TGTGCCAGCAGCTTCGGCCGTATCTCCCCCTACAATGAGCAGTTCTTC
TRBJ2-1	15	NA	TRBV29-1	NA	CSVPSSSRSYNEQFF	TGCAGCGTCCCTAGCAGTTCTAGATCCTACAATGAGCAGTTCTTC
TRBJ2-1	15	NA	TRBV5-1	once	CASSPNSGVYNEQFF	TGCGCCAGCAGCCCGAATAGCGGAGTTTACAATGAGCAGTTCTTC
TRBJ2-1	18	TRBD2	TRBV27	NA	CASSFGSSGRVLGNEQFF	TGTGCCAGCAGTTTCGGTAGTAGCGGGAGGGTTCTGGGAAATGAGCAGTTCTTC
TRBJ2-2	16	NA	TRBV7-2	NA	CASRPSGTGNTGELFF	TGTGCCAGCAGACCCTCGGGGACCGGGAACACCGGGGAGCTGTTTTTT
TRBJ2-6	18	NA	TRBV10-1	NA	CASSTCSIAQSRANVLTF	TGCGCCAGCAGTACCTGTTCAATCGCACAAAGTCGGGCCAACGTCCTGACTTTC
TRBJ1-4	16	TRBD1	TRBV11-2	NA	CASSLTMTGFGEKLFF	TGTGCCAGCAGCTTAACTATGACAGGGTTCGGTGAAAAACTGTTTTTT
TRBJ2-7	14	NA	TRBV9	few	CASSGGANSYEQYF	TGTGCCAGCAGCGGAGGGGCCAACTCCTACGAGCAGTACTTC
TRBJ2-3	16	NA	TRBV10-2	NA	CASSESIGLGTDTQYF	TGCGCCAGCAGTGAGTCGATCGGGTTGGGCACAGATACGCAGTATTTT
TRBJ2-7	12	NA	TRBV30	few	CAWSTQAYEQYF	TGTGCCTGGAGTACACAGGCCTACGAGCAGTACTTC
TRBJ2-5	13	TRBD1	TRBV11-3	few	CASRMTGEQTQYF	TGTGCCAGCAGAATGACAGGGGAGCAGACCCAGTACTTC
TRBJ2-1	14	NA	TRBV2	few	CASSDRGSYNEQFF	TGTGCCAGCAGTGACAGGGGATCCTACAATGAGCAGTTCTTC
TRBJ1-2	13	NA	TRBV1	few	CTSSHGTGNGYTF	TGCACCAGCAGCCACGGGACAGGGAATGGCTACACCTTC
TRBJ2-4	15	TRBD1	TRBV2	NA	CASKTGGGAKNIQYF	TGTGCCAGCAAAACAGGGGGCGGAGCCAAAAACATTCAGTACTTC
TRBJ2-3	13	NA	TRBV7-3	few	CASSFSPTDTQYF	TGTGCCAGCAGCTTTAGCCCCACAGATACGCAGTATTTT
TRBJ2-7	15	TRBD1	TRBV9	NA	CASSVGGQGSYEQYF	TGTGCCAGCAGCGTAGGGGGACAGGGTTCCTACGAGCAGTACTTC
TRBJ1-4	14	NA	TRBV6-5	NA	CASRNSSRSEKLFF	TGTGCCAGCAGAAACAGTAGTAGGAGTGAAAAACTGTTTTTT
TRBJ2-7	16	TRBD2	TRBV7-2	NA	CASRGGLAGFGSEQYF	TGTGCCAGCAGAGGGGGACTAGCGGGATTTGGCTCCGAGCAGTACTTC
TRBJ1-4	16	TRBD1	TRBV27	NA	CASRDRGLATNEKLFF	TGTGCCAGCAGAGACAGGGGGCTGGCCACTAATGAAAAACTGTTTTTT
TRBJ1-2	16	TRBD1	TRBV5-4	NA	CASSLVPGTGAEGYTF	TGTGCCAGCAGCTTGGTTCCCGGGACAGGGGCAGAAGGCTACACCTTC
TRBJ2-5	16	TRBD1	TRBV7-2	NA	CASSSQGVIRLETQYF	TGTGCCAGCAGCTCCCAGGGGGTAATACGGCTAGAGACCCAGTACTTC
TRBJ2-3	13	TRBD2	TRBV29-1	NA	CSVVGTSKDTQYF	TGCAGCGTTGTGGGGACTAGCAAAGATACGCAGTATTTT
TRBJ1-1	12	TRBD1	TRBV7-2	NA	CASRRQGTEAFF	TGTGCCAGCAGGAGACAGGGCACTGAAGCTTTCTTT
TRBJ2-7	15	NA	TRBV19	NA	CASSGGTDYSYEQYF	TGTGCCAGTAGTGGAGGGACGGATTACTCCTACGAGCAGTACTTC
TRBJ2-3	16	NA	TRBV6-1	few	CASSVSQSGTMDTQYF	TGTGCCAGCAGTGTGTCCCAGTCCGGGACCATGGATACGCAGTATTTT
TRBJ2-1	20	TRBD2	TRBV4-2	few	CASSQAVLWVTSGTYNEQFF	TGTGCCAGCAGCCAAGCTGTCCTATGGGTGACTAGCGGAACATACAATGAGCAGTTCTTC
TRBJ1-3	14	NA	TRBV6-5	NA	CASSSPGVGNTIYF	TGTGCCAGCAGTTCACCGGGAGTCGGAAACACCATATATTTT
TRBJ1-1	11	NA	TRBV6-6	NA	CASRGDTEAFF	TGTGCCAGCAGGGGTGACACTGAAGCTTTCTTT
TRBJ1-2	13	NA	TRBV28	once	CASRFQGNYGYTF	TGTGCCAGCAGATTTCAGGGTAACTATGGCTACACCTTC
TRBJ2-1	15	NA	TRBV6-4	NA	CASSPGTEDYNEQFF	TGTGCCAGCAGCCCCGGGACGGAAGACTACAATGAGCAGTTCTTC
TRBJ2-7	14	NA	TRBV4-2	few	CASSPGTLGYEQYF	TGTGCCAGCAGCCCAGGGACCCTAGGCTACGAGCAGTACTTC
TRBJ2-1	15	TRBD2	TRBV29-1	NA	CSVLLGGSITDEQFF	TGCAGCGTCCTACTGGGCGGGAGTATCACCGATGAGCAGTTCTTC
TRBJ2-1	16	TRBD2	TRBV28	NA	CASSLREGLGNNEQFF	TGTGCCAGCAGTTTGCGGGAGGGCCTAGGAAACAATGAGCAGTTCTTC
TRBJ2-3	13	NA	TRBV2	NA	CASTASPTDTQYF	TGTGCCAGCACGGCCAGTCCCACAGATACGCAGTATTTT
TRBJ1-1	16	TRBD1	TRBV7-2	NA	CASRRQGGAVNTEAFF	TGTGCCAGCAGGCGCCAGGGGGGGGCTGTGAACACTGAAGCTTTCTTT
TRBJ1-2	12	TRBD1	TRBV6-5	NA	CASSYTGDGYTF	TGTGCCAGCAGTTATACAGGGGATGGCTACACCTTC
TRBJ2-3	16	TRBD2	TRBV4-2	few	CASSQYGTSGTDTQYF	TGTGCCAGCAGCCAATACGGGACTAGCGGCACAGATACGCAGTATTTT
TRBJ1-2	11	NA	TRBV11-2	few	CATRGGRGYTF	TGTGCCACCCGGGGGGGCCGGGGCTACACCTTC
TRBJ2-1	15	NA	TRBV27	NA	CVTRRGSRSYNEQFF	TGTGTGACACGGAGGGGGTCAAGGTCCTACAATGAGCAGTTCTTC
TRBJ2-1	13	TRBD2	TRBV29-1	NA	CSVDPLAGNEQFF	TGCAGCGTTGACCCTCTAGCGGGCAATGAGCAGTTCTTC
TRBJ1-1	14	NA	TRBV10-1	NA	CASSESQESTEAFF	TGCGCCAGCAGTGAGTCACAGGAGTCCACTGAAGCTTTCTTT
TRBJ1-3	14	NA	TRBV5-6	NA	CASSLGSTGNTIYF	TGTGCCAGCAGCTTGGGATCTACGGGAAACACCATATATTTT
TRBJ2-1	13	NA	TRBV10-2	NA	CASTGLGMNEQFF	TGCGCCAGCACAGGGCTAGGGATGAATGAGCAGTTCTTC